This T cell receptor beta chain appears in the sequencing data of a study of tumor-infiltrating lymphocytes in oesophageal squamous cell carcinoma. One entry per CDR3 protein results from TCRdb running MiXCR on the PCR reads. This sample has more than 8,000 distinct CDR3 sequences; roughly 61% occur once, and the top ten carry about 25%. In its sample, this clonotype was seen a few times. The sequence was obtained from a female donor with esophageal squamous cell carcinoma. The sample was esophageal tumor tissue.

The CDR3 reads CASSFPPAGAQETQYF. The CDR3 nucleotides are TGTGCCAGCAGCTTCCCGCCAGCGGGAGCTCAAGAGACCCAGTACTTC. J is TRBJ2-7 and V is TRBV7-2; 8 bases map to TRBD2. The J call is in doubt because the DNA end fits TRBJ2-5 better. The CDR3 runs 16 residues. Germline CDR1 reads SGHTA; CDR2 reads FQGNSA.